This T cell receptor beta chain was captured in a study of OX40 agonist ivuxolimab in advanced cancers. The overall study: Every 2 weeks, patients received ivuxolimab intravenously, dosed at 0.01 to 10 mg/kg. Of mixed ages from roughly 23 to 85 and averaging about 56 years, the group was approximately 80% male.

Whole-study findings and limits: Partial responders receiving 0.1-3.0 mg/kg showed among the lowest clonal expansion.

Patients were ruled out by autoimmune disease history or systemic immunosuppression. Sequenced by immunoSEQ multiplex PCR; TCRdb stores in-frame clones only, minus some. Of tens of thousands of clones listed, approximately 90% were seen once; the top ten hold roughly 1.1%. Looked up from germline, CDR1 is SNHLY and CDR2 is FYNNEI. The CDR3 has 20 amino acids. Trimming took 4 bases from V and 4 from J, leaving 30 bases between them. With respect to this clone: Antigen specificity is unknown.

The sample here was CD4+ or CD8+ T cells sorted from blood, taken in a trial of the OX40 agonist ivuxolimab. The chain is built from TRBV2 and TRBJ2-3; maybe TRBD2 (6 bases). The TCR sequence derives from an adult with an advanced solid tumor such as melanoma, head and neck, liver or kidney cancer. CDR3 amino acids: CASSGDLSFLPPLEADTQYF. CDR3 in DNA: TGTGCCAGCAGTGGGGACTTATCATTCTTGCCTCCCCTGGAGGCAGATACGCAGTATTTT.